This TCR beta chain was sequenced in a study of blood T cell repertoires in COVID-19 (TCRdb year 2020). About the study as a whole: Samples from collaborators originated in the United States, Italy and Spain and spanned both the acute and convalescent phases of COVID-19. The samples were drawn from the first 160 participants of the ongoing ImmuneRACE study and from some 1,300 subjects provided by 6 global collaborators. Subjects who had been exposed to COVID-19, were actively infected with it, or had recovered from it provided the deeply sampled blood TCRbeta repertoires that made up the dataset. The prospective study material was composed of cDNA or gDNA derived from T cells, B-cell-depleted T cells, or PBMCs. The repertoires were released in a freely available public database meant as a resource for research on the immune response to SARS-CoV-2. Nearly every sample came with metadata listing a de-identified subject ID, COVID-19 status, age in years and sex. Where HLA class I and class II types were available, the types were taken from metadata supplied by the sample provider, not from assay-based typing.

One collaborating source in Seattle enrolled patients during active infection and followed them longitudinally through the course of disease. Collaborating institutions collected whole blood in K2EDTA tubes following their own protocols. For TCRbeta analysis, collaborator samples were shipped as frozen whole blood, as isolated PBMCs, or as DNA extracted from either sample type. Beyond this particular receptor, the publication reports: The amount of clinical and demographic metadata varied by source and participant and was provided uncurated.

About this clone: Its antigen is still unknown. The input lacks base qualities; no much larger clone sits a single base away.

TCRbeta CDR3 regions were amplified from genomic DNA using the immunoSEQ Assay, a bias-controlled multiplex PCR. In the original analysis: Nucleated cell counts per sample were estimated from amplification of reference gene primers within the assay. Sequence reads were collapsed and filtered to measure the absolute abundance of every unique TCRbeta CDR3 rearrangement. For each sample, productive Simpson clonality was calculated as the square root of Simpson's diversity index over productive rearrangements. TCRdb limited this immuneACCESS table to in-frame rearrangements with V and J called. A share of clones is missing; checked studies link under half to unresolved V genes, and the rest is unexplained. V and J calls and clone size are copied from that table; D and trimming were computed from the DNA. This sample has 89,000 or so clones in its table, and roughly 90% of those were observed once. The ten largest clones capture about 2.5% of the sample.

There are 13 amino acids in the CDR3, from cysteine to phenylalanine inclusive. CDR3 DNA only is kept here, 39 bases in frame from base 1. V ends up 2 bases short and J 4 bases short, with an unmatched junction base count of 0. The germline V gene sets CDR1 to MDHEN and CDR2 to SYDVKM. Sequencing was performed on peripheral blood. In this chain, TRBV28 is recombined with TRBJ2-3, with 7 middle bases fitting TRBD2. The origin of this receptor is a man aged 45-65 years with COVID-19, enrolled during active disease. The CDR3 has the sequence CASSLGGADTQYF. The nucleotide sequence reads TGTGCCAGCAGTTTAGGGGGGGCAGATACGCAGTATTTT.